This T cell receptor beta chain was found in a study of monozygotic twins with inflammatory bowel disease. No DNA is given; TCRdb re-called the 5' RACE reads and lists each CDR3 protein once. Its table records approximately 390,000 distinct CDR3 sequences. Germline-derived CDR1 and CDR2 are SEHNR and FQNEAQ (reference sequence). This CDR3 contains 14 residues. The sequence derives from a human donor with ulcerative colitis or Crohn's disease, or a healthy co-twin of an affected twin (not recorded which). Source material: blood. This rearrangement joins TRBV7-9 to TRBJ2-3; as DNA is missing, the TRBD2 call by TCRdb cannot be tested. The CDR3 spells CASIRGASGYTQYF.